The clone carrying this T cell receptor (beta chain) was seen a few times. The entry originates in a study of blood T cell repertoires in COVID-19. At the level of the study: Acute and convalescent COVID-19 specimens originated in the United States, Italy and Spain. The cDNA or gDNA used as material had been derived from T cells, B-cell-depleted T cells, or PBMCs.

In the authors' methods: Amplification of reference gene primers was used by the study to estimate nucleated cell counts. Sequenced by immunoSEQ multiplex PCR; TCRdb stores in-frame clones only, minus some. V, J and clone size are taken as reported in that table, and D and trimming were inferred from the DNA itself. Altogether around 150,000 clones are present, almost 85% being singletons, with the ten largest covering over 20%. Germline CDR1 is SGHRS and CDR2 is YFSETQ. This CDR3 is built from 14 residues. V shed 1 base and J shed 5 bases, with 11 bases lying between them. The J gene is TRBJ2-3, the V gene TRBV5-1, with a tentative D call TRBD1 (5 bases). Sequenced input: peripheral blood. The source of this sequence is a woman of 80 years or more with acute or convalescent COVID-19. In DNA form, the CDR3 reads TGCGCCAGCAGCTTGATTGGGGCCGGAGATACGCAGTATTTT. Translation gives CASSLIGAGDTQYF.